This TCR beta chain was sequenced for a study of regulatory dendritic cells for organ transplantation. General study findings and limits: Between individuals, the alloreactive memory CD8+ T cell pool differed considerably. Of resting T cell subsets, memory CD8+ had the most alloreactive clonotypes. Naive CD4+ and CD8+ repertoires were highly diverse; memory CD8+ was most oligoclonal.

Sorted T cells were CFSE-labeled and cultured 5 days with allogeneic regulatory or mature dendritic cells at 1:10. Only in-frame clones appear in the TCRdb table, and some are missing; sequencing was by immunoSEQ multiplex PCR. The sample has roughly 9,800 clones; just over 65% are singletons. CDR3 length: 16 amino acids. Trimming took 1 base from V and 5 from J; bases not matched to a gene: 6. Germline V gene data show CDR1 as KGHSH and CDR2 as LQKENI. On this clone: Antigen: not known.

The chain links TRBV18 to TRBJ2-3; 10 nucleotides line up with TRBD2. The sample was naive CD4+ T cells from blood cultured with dendritic cells. Subset defined: CD45RA+ naive T cells. This TCR was recovered from a human donor in good health. Written as DNA, the CDR3 is TGTGCCAGCTCACCACTTACTAGCGGGGCCAGAGATACGCAGTATTTT. It translates to CASSPLTSGARDTQYF.